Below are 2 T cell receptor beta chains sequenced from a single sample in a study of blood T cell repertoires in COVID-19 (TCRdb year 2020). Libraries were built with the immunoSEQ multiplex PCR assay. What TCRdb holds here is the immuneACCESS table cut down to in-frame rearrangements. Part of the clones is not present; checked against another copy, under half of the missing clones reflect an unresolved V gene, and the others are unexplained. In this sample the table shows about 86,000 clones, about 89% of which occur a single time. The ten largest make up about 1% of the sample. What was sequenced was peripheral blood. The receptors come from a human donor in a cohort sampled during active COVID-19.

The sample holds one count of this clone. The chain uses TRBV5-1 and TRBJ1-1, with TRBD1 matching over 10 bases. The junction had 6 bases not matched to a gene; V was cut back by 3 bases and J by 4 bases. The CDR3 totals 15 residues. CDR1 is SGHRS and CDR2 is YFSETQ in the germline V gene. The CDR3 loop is CASSWDRGRGTEAFF. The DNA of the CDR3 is TGCGCCAGCAGCTGGGACAGGGGACGTGGCACTGAAGCTTTCTTT.

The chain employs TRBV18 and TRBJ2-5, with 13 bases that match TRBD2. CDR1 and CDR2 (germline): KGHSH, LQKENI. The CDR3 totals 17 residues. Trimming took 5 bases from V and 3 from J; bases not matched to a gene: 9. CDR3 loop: CASSKLAGGPGEETQYF. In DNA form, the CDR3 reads TGTGCCAGCTCAAAACTAGCGGGAGGGCCCGGGGAAGAGACCCAGTACTTC. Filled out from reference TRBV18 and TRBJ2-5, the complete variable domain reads NAGVMQNPRHLVRRRGQEARLRCSPMKGHSHVYWYRQLPEEGLKFMVYLQKENIIDESGMPKERFSAEFPKEGPSILRIQQVVRGDSAAYFCASSKLAGGPGEETQYFGPGTRLLVL.